This TCR beta chain was profiled in a study of cytomegalovirus exposure and HLA in healthy donors (dated by TCRdb to the late 2010s). Study-wide context: According to an earlier analysis of a few hundred of the donors, about 179 million T cells yielded 117 million unique TCR beta sequences and more than 250 Gb of sequence data. A later genetic analysis used genome-wide SNP genotypes for about 55% of the 666 donors, treating that subset as a discovery cohort. To predict cytomegalovirus infection status, the study brought together high-throughput TCR immunosequencing, statistical association of individual TCRs with disease status, and machine learning. A later analysis re-analyzed previously published TCR beta repertoires from 666 donors and added high-resolution HLA genotyping to study TCR occurrence patterns. The study aimed to test whether signatures of past pathogen exposure could be identified by cataloging public T cell receptors. Typing coverage differed by locus: A, B, C, DRB1 and DQB1 were typed in about 620-640 donors, DQA1 in about 500, DPA1 in some 600, and DPB1 in 400 to 480. An early release covering roughly 640 HLA-typed donors comprised 250 to 350 gigabases of sequencing data and 65 million to 100 million unique TCR sequences. All discovery cohort repertoires had been generated on a single sequencing platform. Along with the approximately 620-subject first cohort, a separate validation cohort of 120 different subjects was used. Of the 350 to 450 genotyped donors, 65% to 90% were placed in the genetic ancestry cluster associated with self-reported Caucasian donors. Donor age, sex, ethnicity and CMV serostatus were collected together with the repertoire data. The later analysis used no new phenotypic data to find candidate immune exposures, relying instead on TCR beta sequences and their occurrence across donors. The T cell repertoires of 670 or so subjects were profiled by immunosequencing and related to cytomegalovirus serostatus. HLA typing included class I and class II loci at four-digit resolution. Among a few hundred genotyped donors of the cohort, an average of 235,054 unique TCR beta nucleotide sequences were sequenced per donor, approximately 20% of them non-productive. An earlier analysis of 500 to 750 of the donors applied high-throughput TCR beta sequencing to assess whether each TCR beta V gene segment acted as functional or pseudogenic. Roughly five DR-DQ haplotypes were handled as single units for association and clustering because linkage in the cohort was strong. What the research found in general, with its limitations: Only TCR beta chains were sequenced in this cohort, and the absence of alpha or paired-chain data limited detectable features. A cluster of highly shared sequence variants was judged likely to represent a technical artifact of the sequencing pipeline. The study listed 150 to 200 TCR beta chains as associated with cytomegalovirus. Compared with the 666-donor mean, donors in an Asian-associated ancestry cluster had fewer N-insertions in productive TCRs, according to a later genetic analysis. A later analysis associated around 16,000 TCR beta sequences with specific HLA alleles at a false discovery rate of 0.05. In an earlier analysis of around 600 of the donors, most TCR beta V segments appeared in productive rearrangements about 90% or about 30% of the time, broadly matching IMGT annotations. In a later genetic analysis, a missense DCLRE1C variant was associated with V-gene and J-gene trimming of TCR beta chains, and the association was replicated in an independent cohort. Because counts were too low, approximately 18 rarely observed V segments, including chromosome 9 orphons, were excluded from the earlier analysis of some 590 of the donors. Cytomegalovirus status was reported to be diagnosed by the classifier with high specificity and sensitivity in both the original and validation cohorts. Some IMGT-functional V segments, including TRBV6-2 and TRBV6-3, could not be distinguished by the 87-base-pair reads and were therefore excluded. Because some donors lacked HLA typing at each locus, the association tests relied only on the typed subset. A later analysis found that TCR association rates varied across HLA loci, with DRB1 alleles showing the most associated TCRs and HLA-C alleles the fewest. In a later analysis, several top co-occurrence clusters were reported to appear linked to parvovirus B19, influenza, CMV and Epstein-Barr virus. Sequencing depth was assumed to be roughly uniform across donors in the presence/absence analyses, though that assumption may not hold. Strong co-occurrence of HLA alleles, especially DR and DQ, made assigning TCR associations to individual alleles difficult. The only immune exposure information available for the cohort was CMV serostatus. According to a later analysis, most CMV-associated TCR beta chains appeared to be HLA-restricted, and the HLA associations seemed to be driven largely by CMV exposure. Three of the identified cytomegalovirus-associated TCR beta chains were confirmed in vitro to be specific for cytomegalovirus antigens. A further reported finding was that TCR beta sequences accurately predicted the HLA-A and HLA-B alleles for most subjects in the first cohort. In a later analysis, HLA-associated TCR beta chains showed more clonal expansion and lower generation probabilities than non-associated chains that were equally common. Correlated functional status among segregating V segments might be attributable to linkage disequilibrium, but an unknown experimental factor could not be ruled out. The authors suggested that the approach could potentially be generalized to other disease states and immunological phenotypes. Most TCR sequences were seen in very few donors, while some public TCRs were found in many individuals.

V has 5 bases trimmed and J has 8 bases trimmed; junction bases matching no gene number 12. The CDR3 runs 15 amino acids, cysteine and phenylalanine included. Only the CDR3 region is kept as DNA, spanning 45 bases read in frame from base 1. Via the germline V gene (reference sequence), CDR1 is SEHNR and CDR2 FQNEAQ. The method was the immunoSEQ multiplex PCR assay. For the multiplex PCR, a mixture combining 60 forward primers for TCR Vbeta segments and 13 reverse primers for TCR Jbeta segments was used. Amplification of the CDR3 region of rearranged TCR beta genes was performed with a multiplex PCR assay on genomic DNA. On the Illumina HiSeq System, the amplified TCR beta libraries were sequenced as 87-base-pair reads. The authors processed their data as follows. A later analysis tallied 75 million to 95 million unique TCR beta chains across the 700 or so repertoires, and around 9.9 million of those chains were shared by two or more donors. Raw reads were error-corrected and collapsed into unique sequences with a nearest-neighbor algorithm that merged closely related sequences to remove PCR and sequencing errors. CDR3 sequences were aligned to IMGT reference sequences to assign V, D and J gene segments. For a sequence to be retained, a match of at least six nucleotides was required to both a V gene segment and a J gene segment. A rearrangement counted as productive if the CDR3 had no stop codons and remained in frame with V and J, and every other rearrangement counted as non-productive. Following IMGT convention, CDR3 was defined as the stretch from the second conserved V-encoded cysteine up to the conserved J-encoded phenylalanine. In an earlier analysis of more than 550 of the donors, sequences lacking an unambiguous match to a single V gene segment were excluded. An earlier analysis of 550 to 650 of the donors classified V segments as functional when productive rearrangements were above 56.7% and as segregating when the standard deviation between donors was above 5%. A statistical classification framework was built for diagnosing cytomegalovirus status from the catalog of TCR beta chain sequences. In a later analysis, V and J genes were assigned by comparing TCR nucleotide sequences against IMGT/GENE-DB human TR gene sequences. The TCRdist pipeline was used in a later analysis to assign CDR3 sequences and most-parsimonious VDJ recombination scenarios. In a later analysis, each TCR beta chain was defined by its CDR3 amino acid sequence together with its V-gene family, and reads lacking a unique V-gene family were excluded. As a way to deal with suspected cross-contamination and a sequencing artifact, a later analysis dropped hundreds of nucleotide sequences that were highly shared and had low generation probability. A later analysis calculated a clonal expansion index for each public chain from normalized within-repertoire ranks of inferred template counts. In a later analysis, generation probabilities were computed with a VDJ recombination model fitted to out-of-frame rearrangements, and the resulting probabilities were checked against IGoR. In a later analysis, TCR-TCR, TCR-HLA and TCR-CMV co-occurrence was scored with hypergeometric tests, and a repertoire-size bias correction was applied to TCR pairs. In a later analysis, false discovery rates were estimated by permuting HLA or CMV assignments 20 times. In a later analysis, co-occurring TCRs were grouped using DBSCAN, and TCRdist sequence similarity was added for clustering within HLA-allele-positive subsets. For co-occurrence clustering, repertoires with fewer than 30,000 or more than 120,000 public chains were excluded, along with about five repertoires with anomalous nucleotide sharing. The table was pulled from immuneACCESS by TCRdb, which kept in-frame rearrangements only. Such tables lose some clones; where checked, under half of the loss comes from unresolved V genes, and the rest has no known cause. That table furnishes V, J and clone size, whereas the DNA furnished D and trimming. This sample comprises approximately 140,000 clones, around 77% of them detected only once. The ten largest account for about 2.2% of the sample.

The cohort was made up of about 610 healthy bone marrow donors. Cohort members were all nominally healthy when sampled, although unrecorded immune exposures were likely present. The donor was CMV seronegative and was included in the group of over 300 seronegative cohort members. Every donor gave a peripheral blood sample, and the peripheral blood mononuclear cells from that sample were used for TCR beta sequencing. The Qiagen DNeasy Blood Extraction Kit was used to extract genomic DNA from the blood cell samples. A note on this clone: Its binding antigen is unknown. Per-nucleotide qualities are absent, and no much larger clonotype sits a single base away.

Material: PBMCs. The TCR originated in a man aged 25-45 years in good health and CMV-seronegative. The chain is made from TRBV7-9 and TRBJ1-2; TRBD1 agrees with 9 junctional bases. The nucleotide sequence is given as TGTGCCAGCAGCCTCTCGGGACAGGGAAACTGGGGCTACACCTTC. Translation gives CASSLSGQGNWGYTF.